Listed here is a single T cell receptor beta chain. No antigen is known for it. Sequencing was performed with immunoSEQ multiplex PCR; in TCRdb, only in-frame clones are kept and a portion is missing. The sample holds roughly 100,000 clones, roughly 88% seen once. In germline, CDR1 is MNHNS, CDR2 SASEGT. The CDR3 has 15 amino acids. Trimming removed 0 bases at V and 3 bases at J, with 10 bases between. The data are from a study of T cell responses to AZD1222 COVID-19 vaccine. Study-level points and caveats: Unmutated variant regions reportedly attract nearly half of all spike-specific TCRs. Among the donors, most were white British and more were female, and clonal diversity was possibly underestimated.

This specimen was peripheral blood, taken on day 0 of AZD1222 vaccination. This receptor was obtained from an adult in good health. V gene TRBV6-1 combines with J gene TRBJ2-3; perhaps TRBD2 as D (5 bases). The CDR3 DNA follows: TGTGCCAGCAGTGAAGCTACGCCGGGAACAGATACGCAGTATTTT. It codes for CASSEATPGTDTQYF.